This record looks at one T cell receptor beta chain sequence and its context. Antigen unknown. 60 Vbeta and 13 Jbeta primers were used in PCR. Repertoires were generated with immunoSEQ multiplex PCR, while TCRdb's copy carries only in-frame clones and drops some. The profile shows around 160,000 clones, almost 80% of them singletons. This sample is drawn from a study of cytomegalovirus exposure and HLA in healthy donors. Regarding the study as a whole: Compared with the approximately 670-donor mean, an Asian-associated ancestry cluster reportedly had fewer N-insertions, according to a later analysis. Reports credit the classifier with highly specific, highly sensitive diagnosis of cytomegalovirus status. TCR beta sequences reportedly predicted most subjects' HLA-A and HLA-B alleles accurately.

CDR3 length: 12 amino acids. V lost 8 bases and J 5 bases, leaving 12 bases between the germline ends. CDR1 is GTSNPN and CDR2 is SVGIG in the germline V gene (reference sequence). Donors likely had unrecorded immune exposures despite being nominally healthy when sampled. V gene TRBV30 combines with J gene TRBJ2-2; no firm D call. This clonotype was sampled from a young man in good health and CMV-seropositive. The specimen sequenced was PBMCs. CDR3 region: CAVQLPTGELFF. CDR3 DNA sequence: TGTGCCGTCCAACTCCCAACCGGGGAGCTGTTTTTT.